This T cell receptor beta chain was identified during a study of shared clonotypes between healthy human individuals (dated by TCRdb to about 2020). With regard to the full study: A couple of women and a few men aged 18 to 49 years were included in the cohort. For each donor, three plates each were used for CD4 naive and CD4 memory, two plates were used for CD8 naive, and one plate was used for CD8 memory. To estimate repertoire size and how much clonotype sharing occurs between individuals, the study deeply sequenced the blood TCR repertoires of 4 to 6 healthy adults. To increase sequencing depth and limit assay-specific biases, different laboratories used diverse techniques to prepare libraries and sequence TCR repertoires. Between about 0.94 and 8.9 billion PBMCs per donor were obtained by leukapheresis. Overall results and qualifications from the work: Pairwise subsampling indicated that sequencing depth was expected to affect the degree of clonotype sharing among donors. When several donors were compared, the shared fraction of clonotypes was around 4.6% for naive CD4, 3% to 4% for naive CD8, roughly 2.5% for memory CD4, and 0.4% for memory CD8. Sampling was restricted to blood, and TCR repertoires in tissue are likely to differ from TCR repertoires in blood. Incomplete sequencing was indicated by rarefaction of sorted-subset datasets, despite the large sequencing depth. Because the study included only a small number of donors, the genetic and exposure-history diversity represented was limited. Larger estimated clonotype richness was generally found for naive subsets than for memory subsets. Compared with non-shared clonotypes, the clonotypes found in all four sorted-subset donors had higher generation probabilities.

The table lists this clone with a count of one. Its antigen remains unidentified. No base quality information exists; no much larger clone differs at one position. TCR CDR3 regions were amplified from genomic DNA by multiplex PCR using the deep immunoSEQ assay. Extracted genomic DNA from each cell subset was spread evenly across all wells of several immunoSEQ 96-well plates, with each plate serving as a replicate. Each replicate PCR for sorted subsets received around 200 ng genomic DNA, equal to tens of thousands of T cell genomes. The purified libraries were quantified using a Qubit 3.0 fluorometer, sized with a Bioanalyzer 2100, and then quantified again using the KAPA Library Quantification kit. Every immunoSEQ 96-well plate was sequenced on a dedicated single-read 150-cycle Illumina NextSeq 550 flow cell. Per the source publication's procedure: Because the immunoSEQ output included only junctional sequences and no quality scores, the filtering could not be the same as the filtering used for full-length reads. To assign V/J genes and CDR3, sequences were annotated using PyIR, a Python wrapper for IgBLAST v1.9, with IMGT germline references. Reads with weak V/J assignments (E-value above 1e-6), missing CDR3, stop codons, out-of-frame junctions, or ambiguous translated residues were removed. V3J clonotypes were defined by identical inferred V gene, J gene, and CDR3 amino acid sequence. Percentage overlap between repertoires was computed as shared unique clonotypes divided by the size of the smaller repertoire. RTK rarefaction, the Chao1 estimator, and Recon v2.1 estimates of unobserved clonotypes were used to assess repertoire richness. Generation probabilities were computed with OLGA for all TCRbeta clonotypes obtained by the gDNA method from several donors. TCRdb took this table from immuneACCESS and kept in-frame rearrangements with V and J called. Such tables lack part of the clones; where checked against another copy, unresolved V genes explain under half of the gap, and the rest is unexplained. V and J calls and clone size follow that table, whereas D and trimming were derived from the DNA. The sample records under 2,500,000 clones, approximately 94% of which are singletons. The top ten constitute around 0.13% of the sample.

The CDR3 numbers 15 residues from cysteine through phenylalanine. Only the CDR3 DNA stays, 45 bases, in frame from base 1. The germline V gene (reference sequence) specifies MNHEY as CDR1 and SMNVEV as CDR2. The junction carries 20 bases between V and J, which are trimmed by 8 bases and 4 bases respectively. The donors were healthy, HIV-negative adults with no recently reported acute infections or vaccinations. All donors were Caucasian adults living in Nashville, Tennessee, USA. CD4+ T cells were enriched by magnetic negative selection; naive cells were then positively selected on CD45RA, and the negative fraction formed the memory subset. After blood collection by leukapheresis, PBMCs were isolated using Ficoll-Histopaque density gradient centrifugation and then cryopreserved in the vapor phase of liquid nitrogen. Analytical flow cytometry was used to check the purity and quantity of each magnetically sorted T cell population. From each sorted fraction, genomic DNA was isolated and quantified by UV absorbance on a Nanodrop 2000c.

This receptor was identified in a man aged 18 to 29 in good health. Sequencing used naive CD4+ T cells sorted from blood. The intended sense of this specimen's cell subset or site label: CD45RA+ positively selected. The chain uses TRBV27 and TRBJ1-2, with TRBD1 perhaps the D gene, on 5 matching bases. The CDR3 region: CASGGPQTRIYGYTF. The nucleotides read TGTGCCAGCGGGGGACCCCAAACAAGAATCTATGGCTACACCTTC.